The entry below describes one TCR beta chain. A single count supports this clone. The antigen it recognizes is unknown. Nothing much larger sits one base from this clone, and base qualities are not available. This record belongs to a study of T cell responses to AZD1222 COVID-19 vaccine (dated by TCRdb to about 2021). Context from the whole study: AZD1222 recipients whose second dose came at about 4 weeks and those whose second dose came at about 12 weeks were combined into one group, since spike-specific TCR depth and breadth did not differ between the two schedules. TCR sequencing covered over 230 trial participants: about 210 given two doses of AZD1222 and around 26 given two doses of MenACWY control vaccine. Enrollment into the trials was organized by age into subgroups of 18-55, 56-69 and 70-plus years, and those subgroups contained around 150, 28 and 57 TCR-sequenced participants, respectively. Study-level results and caveats: Most participants were white British and females outnumbered males, and the authors suggested that clonal diversity may have been underestimated. The whole spike protein was spanned by vaccine-associated CD4 TCRs, and dominant responses were seen in regions 160-218 and 743-854. No day 14 peak-response samples were available, so repertoires were characterized only after the peak T cell response. Conclusions about previously exposed vaccinees are limited, since just six or seven AZD1222 recipients were seropositive for SARS-CoV-2 at baseline. Reportedly, almost half of the unique spike-specific TCRs recognized epitopes lying outside the regions that are mutated in the B.1.351 and B.1.1.7 variants. The 56-69-year group was small, and its depth increase did not reach significance, likely because of low power. Spike-specific TCR breadth and depth rose significantly after two AZD1222 doses compared with day 0 and with MenACWY recipients.

The intended sense of this specimen's time point label: baseline before first vaccination. The vaccinee samples were drawn from two UK trials, COV001 and COV002, one of which was a single-blind randomized controlled phase 2/3 trial testing AZD1222 (ChAdOx1 nCoV-19) in healthy adults. For TCRbeta chain sequencing, PBMC samples were collected from trial participants at day 0 and at day 28 after the second dose. Trimming accounts for 2 bases at V and 10 bases at J, while the number of junction bases matched to no gene is 2. Including cysteine and phenylalanine, the CDR3 has 12 amino acids. The retained sequence is limited to the CDR3, 36 bases, with the frame set at the first base. As encoded in the germline V gene, CDR1 is MNHEY while CDR2 is SVGAGI. The CDR3 regions of human TCRbeta chains were analyzed by immunosequencing. The authors processed their data as follows. Repertoire TCRs were checked for matches against a reference library of SARS-CoV-2-specific TCRs that had been generated using the MIRA antigen-specificity platform. Breadth was defined as the fraction of unique TCRs that were SARS-CoV-2-associated. Depth was defined as the fraction of total T cells that were SARS-CoV-2-associated. Each spike-specific TCR was assigned to its reactive spike region and to a CD4 or CD8 class using the MIRA data. Log10-transformed breadth and depth values were compared by one-way ANOVA with Sidak's multiple comparisons tests. TCRdb stores this immuneACCESS table with in-frame sequences only. Part of the clones is absent; in the studies checked, under half of the shortfall reflects unresolved V genes, and no reason is known for the rest. Clonal size and the V and J genes are those of that table, whereas D and trimming came from the DNA. The sample has 100,000 to 150,000 clones on record, about 89% of them singletons. The top ten clonotypes cover 25% to 30% of the sample.

The chain joins TRBV6-5 to TRBJ2-3; TRBD1 aligns with 8 central bases. The starting material was peripheral blood, obtained on day 0 of AZD1222 vaccination. The receptor was isolated from an adult in good health. The sequence in DNA is TGTGCCAGCAGTTACGACAGGGGCCCGCAGTATTTT. The resulting protein is CASSYDRGPQYF.